This entry lists 12 T cell receptor beta chains sequenced from one sample in a study of blood T cell repertoires in COVID-19. Sequencing used immunoSEQ multiplex PCR; TCRdb keeps in-frame clones, though not all of them. The top ten clones hold less than 2% of a sample with around 190,000 clones, roughly four fifths of them seen once. Sequenced input: peripheral blood. The origin of the receptors is a human donor in a cohort sampled during active COVID-19.

The V call is TRBV20-1, the J call TRBJ2-7, with D maybe TRBD1 (5 bases). Trimming took off 6 bases at V and 2 bases at J, with 8 bases between the two ends. The CDR3 length is 11 residues. The V gene's germline CDR1 is DFQATT and CDR2 SNEGSKA (reference sequence). CDR3 bases: TGCAGTGCGGACAAAGCCTACGAGCAGTACTTC. Translating it yields CSADKAYEQYF.

This clone was found once. V usage is TRBV5-1 and J usage is TRBJ1-5; D is ambiguous. The CDR3 contains 15 residues. Germline V lookup: CDR1 SGHRS, CDR2 YFSETQ. V lost 1 base to trimming and J lost 1 base, with 9 bases between them. The CDR3 nucleotides are TGCGCCAGCAGCTTGACAGCGGGGAGCAATCAGCCCCAGCATTTT. It is translated as CASSLTAGSNQPQHF.

J is TRBJ2-7 and V is TRBV5-4, with 9 bases identical to TRBD1. Germline V CDR1 and CDR2: SGHNT, YYREEE (reference sequence). The V gene end was trimmed by 1 base and the J gene end by 6 bases; junction bases not matched to a gene: 8. This CDR3 contains 15 residues. CDR3 nucleotide sequence: TGTGCCAGCAGCTTGACCCGGGACAGGGTGAGCGAGCAGTACTTC. This sequence encodes CASSLTRDRVSEQYF.

This chain joins TRBV6-6 and TRBJ2-7; 9 bases line up with TRBD1. There are 14 residues in the CDR3. The J segment lost 3 bases and the V segment lost 6 bases, leaving 6 bases of the junction unmatched. Germline V gives CDR1 MNHNY, CDR2 SVGAGI (reference sequence). The CDR3 here is CASRWGQGNYEQYF. The CDR3, as DNA: TGTGCCAGCAGATGGGGACAGGGTAACTACGAGCAGTACTTC.

The chain has TRBV4-1 and TRBJ2-7; a possible D gene is TRBD1 (6 bases). The CDR3 has 14 amino acids. Germline lookup yields CDR1 MGHRA and CDR2 YSYEKL. V lost 0 bases and J lost 4, with 10 bases in between. The CDR3 loop reads CASSQEGASYEQYF. The DNA of the CDR3 is TGCGCCAGCAGCCAAGAGGGGGCATCATACGAGCAGTACTTC.

The V call is TRBV4-3, the J call TRBJ1-2; D may be TRBD1 (6 bases). Trimming left V 1 base short and J 2 bases short, with 11 bases between. Per germline, CDR1 LGHNA and CDR2 YSLEER. The CDR3 loop spans 15 amino acids. CDR3 nucleotides: TGCGCCAGCAGCCAAGCGTCAGGACAGAACTATGGCTACACCTTC. It translates to CASSQASGQNYGYTF.

The J gene is TRBJ2-3, the V gene TRBV7-3; TRBD2 agrees at 8 bases. V shed 1 base and J 6 bases; nucleotides not matched to a gene: 24. The CDR3 is 21 amino acids. Germline V gene lookup returns CDR1 SGHTA and CDR2 FQGTGA. The DNA for the CDR3 is TGTGCCAGCAGCTTAAGTACTGGCGACAGTCACCAGCGGGAGAAAGGGGATACGCAGTATTTT. Encoded protein: CASSLSTGDSHQREKGDTQYF.

The chain combines TRBV27 with TRBJ2-7; 7 bases are shared with TRBD2. Germline V CDR1 and CDR2: MNHEY, SMNVEV (reference sequence). J gave up 7 bases and V 2 bases, and 5 bases lay outside the gene matches. This CDR3 is 13 amino acids long. The DNA for the CDR3 is TGTGCCAGCAGTTTAGCGGGGGTGGGTGAGCAGTACTTC. Residues: CASSLAGVGEQYF.

The chain has TRBV28 and TRBJ1-4; maybe TRBD1 (5 bases). V lost 6 bases to trimming and J lost 7 bases, with 18 bases between them. Germline values: CDR1 MDHEN, CDR2 SYDVKM. This CDR3 comprises 15 residues. The CDR3 DNA sequence: TGTGCCAGCAGACCGCAGGGCGTCGGTTTTGAAAAACTGTTTTTT. The encoded protein is CASRPQGVGFEKLFF.

The count of this clone is one. V and J are TRBV19 and TRBJ1-2; 9 bases are shared with TRBD1. CDR3 length equals 15 residues. Germline lookup yields CDR1 LNHDA and CDR2 SQIVND (reference sequence). V lost 4 bases, J lost 8 bases, and 11 bases stayed unmatched. As DNA, the CDR3 is TGTGCCAGTAGTACCCCCAGGGACAGGGTTGACGGCTACACCTTC. Translating it yields CASSTPRDRVDGYTF. The whole variable domain, remainder taken from reference TRBV19 and TRBJ1-2, is DGGITQSPKYLFRKEGQNVTLSCEQNLNHDAMYWYRQDPGQGLRLIYYSQIVNDFQKGDIAEGYSVSREKKESFPLTVTSAQKNPTAFYLCASSTPRDRVDGYTFGSGTRLTVV.

Written as DNA, the CDR3 is TGTGCCAGCAGCCCCCGCGAAGGGGGGGGTAATGAGCAGTTCTTC. Residues: CASSPREGGGNEQFF. The V and J genes are TRBV4-2 and TRBJ2-1, with D possibly matching TRBD2 (7 bases). Germline values: CDR1 LGHNA, CDR2 YNFKEQ. The CDR3 loop spans 15 amino acids. V was pared by 4 bases and J by 7 bases, with 17 bases between.

The chain has TRBV5-1 and TRBJ1-2; D unresolved. This CDR3 region has 12 residues. Trimming cost V 3 bases and J 4 bases, with 7 bases left between them. Germline CDR1 reads SGHRS; CDR2 reads YFSETQ. CDR3: CASSSPSYGYTF. The CDR3 region has the DNA TGCGCCAGCAGCTCACCGAGCTATGGCTACACCTTC.